The present T cell receptor beta chain was sequenced within a study of blood T cell repertoires in COVID-19. Study information: Nucleic acid was either cDNA or gDNA, and it came from T cells, B-cell-depleted T cells, or PBMCs.

How the authors handled the data: Amplification from reference gene primers served as the basis for estimated nucleated cell counts. Method: immunoSEQ multiplex PCR; TCRdb's copy keeps in-frame clones and lacks some. That table supplies the V and J calls and clone size; D and trimming were determined from the DNA. The table shows over 300,000 clones, with approximately 88% occurring only once. The CDR3 length is 17 residues. The V and J ends lost 1 base and 4 bases respectively, with 18 bases between them. Germline CDR1 is SGDLS and CDR2 is YYNGEE. This chain connects TRBV9 to TRBJ2-1; possible D gene TRBD1, 5 bases. This sequence was found in a man between 35 and 55 years old with acute or convalescent COVID-19. Input material: peripheral blood. CDR3 coding DNA: TGTGCCAGCAGCGTATTATCGGTGGGTAGGACATACAATGAGCAGTTCTTC. Protein sequence: CASSVLSVGRTYNEQFF. Full variable domain (missing parts from reference TRBV9 and TRBJ2-1): DSGVTQTPKHLITATGQRVTLRCSPRSGDLSVYWYQQSLDQGLQFLIQYYNGEERAKGNILERFSAQQFPDLHSELNLSSLELGDSALYFCASSVLSVGRTYNEQFFGPGTRLTVL.